The entry below describes one T cell receptor beta chain. Antigen: not known. A sample-barcoded 5' primer and a J-beta primer mix were used in a second PCR of roughly 7 to 12 cycles. Via MiXCR, TCRdb re-called the 5' RACE reads, giving one row per CDR3 protein. This sample has under 1,000,000 distinct CDR3 sequences; about 34% occur once, and the top ten carry approximately 13%. The CDR3 totals 16 residues. V was pared by 4 bases and J by 4 bases, with 20 bases between. Germline V gene sequence: CDR1 SGHRS, CDR2 YFSETQ. The record originates from a study of blood T cells in healthy people across ages. Findings and caveats of the study: Any changes in expanded clonotypes were possibly confounded, as donor CMV status remained unknown.

The V and J genes are TRBV5-1 and TRBJ1-1; weak D call: TRBD1 (5 bases). Sequencing was carried out using blood. The receptor was derived from a man younger than 35 in good health. CDR3: CASSPGLVGDITEAFF. DNA for the CDR3: TGCGCCAGCAGCCCCGGACTTGTGGGGGATATCACTGAAGCTTTCTTT.